The clone carrying this TCR beta chain was recorded a few times. The antigen remains unidentified. The source of the sample is a study of T cell repertoires in cytomegalovirus infection. For the study at large: CMV infection and matching HLA type were both indicated by public TCR beta signatures. Study-level points and caveats: The response measured ex vivo was dominated by TCR beta clonotypes (HLA-C-restricted and CMV-specific).

TCRdb analysed the reads with MiXCR anew, one entry per CDR3 protein. Of around 360,000 distinct CDR3 sequences listed, approximately 35% are singletons. CDR1 LNHDA and CDR2 SQIVND come from the germline V gene (reference sequence). There are 13 residues in the CDR3. Trimming removed 3 bases from V and 12 bases from J, with 17 bases in between. This sequence was found in a human donor in good health (CMV status not recorded). Some clones in this sample may be carry-over from other donors' samples. The sequencing here drew on cultured PBMCs, taken from culture after CMV antigen stimulation. V usage is TRBV19 and J usage is TRBJ1-1, with a possible D match to TRBD1 (6 bases). CDR3: CASSIPRGGKTFF. The CDR3 DNA reads TGTGCCAGTAGTATTCCCAGGGGAGGGAAAACTTTCTTT.